This T cell receptor beta chain was observed in a study of T-cell reconstitution after alpha-beta-depleted transplantation in children. CDR3 length equals 14 residues. The V gene's germline CDR1 is KGHDR and CDR2 SFDVKD. V lost 1 base, J lost 10 bases, and 15 bases lay in between. During its preparation, the TCRbeta library received unique molecular identifiers. TCRdb re-derived calls from the PCR reads in MiXCR, one entry per CDR3 protein. The data contain under 400,000 distinct CDR3 sequences, approximately 23% of them singletons. This clonotype was seen a few times. The receptor was isolated from a male patient aged 5 to 17 who had a stem cell transplant for acute lymphoblastic leukemia, so the T cells may come from the graft donor. J is TRBJ1-1 and V is TRBV24-1; possible D gene TRBD1, 5 bases. Sequenced here: PBMCs, mostly from graft donor cells, sampled 180 days after TCRalphabeta/CD19-depleted stem cell transplant. The CDR3 bases are TGTGCCACCAGTGATTTCGGGGGGGATCGCGGAGCTTTCTTT. Translating it yields CATSDFGGDRGAFF.